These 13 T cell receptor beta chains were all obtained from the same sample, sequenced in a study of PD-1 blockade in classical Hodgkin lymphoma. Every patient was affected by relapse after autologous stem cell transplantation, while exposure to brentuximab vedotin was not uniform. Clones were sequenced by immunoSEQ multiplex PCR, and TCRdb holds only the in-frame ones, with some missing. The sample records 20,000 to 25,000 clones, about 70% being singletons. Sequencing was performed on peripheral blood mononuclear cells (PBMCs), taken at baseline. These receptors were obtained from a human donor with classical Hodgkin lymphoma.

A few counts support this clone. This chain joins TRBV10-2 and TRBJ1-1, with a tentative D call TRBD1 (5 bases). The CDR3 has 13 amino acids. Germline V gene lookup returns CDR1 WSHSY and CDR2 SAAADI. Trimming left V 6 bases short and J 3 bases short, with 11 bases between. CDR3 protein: CASRPGPHTEAFF. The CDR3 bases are TGCGCCAGCAGGCCGGGACCTCACACTGAAGCTTTCTTT.

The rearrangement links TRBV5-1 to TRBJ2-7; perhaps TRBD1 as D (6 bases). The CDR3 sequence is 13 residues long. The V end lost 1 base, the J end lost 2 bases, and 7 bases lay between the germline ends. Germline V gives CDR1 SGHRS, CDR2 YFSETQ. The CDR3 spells CASSLPGAYEQYF. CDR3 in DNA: TGCGCCAGCAGCTTGCCAGGGGCCTACGAGCAGTACTTC.

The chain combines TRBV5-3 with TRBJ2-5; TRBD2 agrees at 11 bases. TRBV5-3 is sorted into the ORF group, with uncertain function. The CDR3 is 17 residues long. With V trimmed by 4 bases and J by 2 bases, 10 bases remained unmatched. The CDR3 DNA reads TGTGCCAGAAGCGCAAGACTAGCGGGGATACTACAAGAGACCCAGTACTTC. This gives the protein CARSARLAGILQETQYF.

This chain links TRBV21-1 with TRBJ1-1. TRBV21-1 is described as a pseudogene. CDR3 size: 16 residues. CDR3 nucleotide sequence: TGTGCCAGCAGACATACCTTAGCCACAATTCGCACTGAAGCTTTCTTT. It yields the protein CASRHTLATIRTEAFF.

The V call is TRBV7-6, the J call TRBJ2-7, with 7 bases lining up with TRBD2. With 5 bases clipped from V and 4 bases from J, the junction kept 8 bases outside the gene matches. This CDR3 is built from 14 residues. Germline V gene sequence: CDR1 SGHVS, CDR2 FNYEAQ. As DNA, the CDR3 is TGTGCCAGCAGCCTCCAGCGGGGACGATACGAGCAGTACTTC. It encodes CASSLQRGRYEQYF.

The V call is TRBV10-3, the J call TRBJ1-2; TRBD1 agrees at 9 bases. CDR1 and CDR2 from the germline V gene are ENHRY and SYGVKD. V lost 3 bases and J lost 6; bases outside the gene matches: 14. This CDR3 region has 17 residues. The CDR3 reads CAISDMGQGPGRHGYTF. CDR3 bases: TGTGCCATCAGTGATATGGGACAGGGTCCCGGGAGGCATGGCTACACCTTC.

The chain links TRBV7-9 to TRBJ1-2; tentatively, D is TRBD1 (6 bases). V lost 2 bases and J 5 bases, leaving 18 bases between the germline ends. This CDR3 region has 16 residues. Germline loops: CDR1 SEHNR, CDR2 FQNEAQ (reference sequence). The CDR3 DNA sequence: TGTGCCAGCAGCTTACCGGGTCTCACTCAGGGGTATGGCTACACCTTC. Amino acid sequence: CASSLPGLTQGYGYTF.

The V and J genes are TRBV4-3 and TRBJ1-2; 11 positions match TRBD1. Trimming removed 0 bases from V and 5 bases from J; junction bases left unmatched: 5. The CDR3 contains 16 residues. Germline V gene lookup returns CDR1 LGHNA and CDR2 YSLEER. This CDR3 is CASSQDFGQGAYGYTF. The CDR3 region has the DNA TGCGCCAGCAGCCAAGATTTCGGACAGGGGGCTTATGGCTACACCTTC.

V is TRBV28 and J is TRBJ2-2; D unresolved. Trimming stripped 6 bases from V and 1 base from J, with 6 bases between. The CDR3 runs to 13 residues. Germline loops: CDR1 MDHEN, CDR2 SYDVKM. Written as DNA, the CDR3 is TGTGCCAGCAGCCCCCAGAACACCGGGGAGCTGTTTTTT. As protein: CASSPQNTGELFF. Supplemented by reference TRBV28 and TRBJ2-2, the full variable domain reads DVKVTQSSRYLVKRTGEKVFLECVQDMDHENMFWYRQDPGLGLRLIYFSYDVKMKEKGDIPEGYSVSREKKERFSLILESASTNQTSMYLCASSPQNTGELFFGEGSRLTVL.

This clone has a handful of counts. The CDR3 loop is CASSDWDGSYEQYF. In DNA form, the CDR3 reads TGTGCCAGCAGTGACTGGGACGGCTCCTACGAGCAGTACTTC. The chain links TRBV6-1 to TRBJ2-7; possibly TRBD1 or TRBD2 for D (5 bases each). The germline CDR1 and CDR2 sequences are MNHNS and SASEGT. Deletions cut 3 bases from V and 0 bases from J, with 9 bases between. The CDR3 length is 14 residues.

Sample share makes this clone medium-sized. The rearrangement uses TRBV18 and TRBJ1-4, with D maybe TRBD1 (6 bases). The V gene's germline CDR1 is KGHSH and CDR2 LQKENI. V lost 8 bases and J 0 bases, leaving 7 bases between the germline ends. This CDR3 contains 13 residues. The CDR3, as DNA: TGTGCCAGCCGACAGGCAACTAATGAAAAACTGTTTTTT. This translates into CASRQATNEKLFF. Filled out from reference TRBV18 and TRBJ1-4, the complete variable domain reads NAGVMQNPRHLVRRRGQEARLRCSPMKGHSHVYWYRQLPEEGLKFMVYLQKENIIDESGMPKERFSAEFPKEGPSILRIQQVVRGDSAAYFCASRQATNEKLFFGSGTQLSVL.

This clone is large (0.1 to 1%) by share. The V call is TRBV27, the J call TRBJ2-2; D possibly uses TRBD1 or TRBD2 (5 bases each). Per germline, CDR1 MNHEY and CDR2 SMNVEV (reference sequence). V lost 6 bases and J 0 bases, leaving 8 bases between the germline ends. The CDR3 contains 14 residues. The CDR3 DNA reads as TGTGCCAGCAGATTGGGGGCGAACACCGGGGAGCTGTTTTTT. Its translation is CASRLGANTGELFF.

The CDR3 sequence is CASSLGAGSDTQYF. The CDR3 nucleotides are TGCGCCAGCAGCTTGGGGGCGGGTTCGGATACGCAGTATTTT. The genes are TRBV5-1 and TRBJ2-3; D is possibly TRBD2 (5 bases). Deletions cut 0 bases from V and 6 bases from J, with 11 bases between. Germline V gene sequence: CDR1 SGHRS, CDR2 YFSETQ. This CDR3 has 14 residues.